The T cell receptor (beta chain) under discussion was sequenced for a study of cytotoxic CD8 clonotypes in ibrutinib-treated CLL. Measured with immunoSEQ multiplex PCR; TCRdb has only the in-frame clones, and not every one. This sample has about 200,000 clones, with approximately 68% found just once. To note about this clone: Its antigen is unidentified.

CDR3 length: 15 amino acids. Between the trimmed V and J ends, which lost 2 bases and 7 bases, there was a span of 17 bases. The germline CDR1 and CDR2 sequences are SGHAT and FQNNGV. Regarding the study as a whole: Pretreatment clonality was elevated relative to age-matched healthy donors and paralleled circulating CD8+ T-cell counts.

The V and J genes are TRBV11-2 and TRBJ2-5, with D uncertain. Sequenced here: PBMCs, sampled after 24 months of ibrutinib treatment. This TCR was sampled from a human donor with chronic lymphocytic leukemia. The CDR3 DNA follows: TGTGCCAGCAGCTTATATCGTAACTACCTCGCGACCCAGTACTTC. Protein product: CASSLYRNYLATQYF.